This section outlines one T cell receptor (beta chain) sequence together with its context. Antigen unknown. This sample is drawn from a study of cytotoxic CD8 clonotypes in ibrutinib-treated CLL. The CDR3 loop spans 16 amino acids. Germline V gives CDR1 MNHEY, CDR2 SVGAGI. V lost 0 bases and J lost 2; bases outside the gene matches: 7. Findings and limits, study-wide: Clonality rose at ibrutinib response, held steady in sustained remission, and fell toward baseline at progression.

The data were produced by immunoSEQ multiplex PCR, yet TCRdb's version contains in-frame clones alone and is incomplete. The sample lists 65,000 to 80,000 clones, around four fifths seen once, with more than 35% in the top ten. The chain combines TRBV6-5 with TRBJ2-7; 7 nucleotides align to TRBD1. The sample here was PBMCs, taken after 24 months of ibrutinib treatment. The clonotype comes from a human donor with chronic lymphocytic leukemia. The DNA of the CDR3 is TGTGCCAGCAGTTACTCAGACAGGGCAACTACCTACGAGCAGTACTTC. Translated, it gives CASSYSDRATTYEQYF.